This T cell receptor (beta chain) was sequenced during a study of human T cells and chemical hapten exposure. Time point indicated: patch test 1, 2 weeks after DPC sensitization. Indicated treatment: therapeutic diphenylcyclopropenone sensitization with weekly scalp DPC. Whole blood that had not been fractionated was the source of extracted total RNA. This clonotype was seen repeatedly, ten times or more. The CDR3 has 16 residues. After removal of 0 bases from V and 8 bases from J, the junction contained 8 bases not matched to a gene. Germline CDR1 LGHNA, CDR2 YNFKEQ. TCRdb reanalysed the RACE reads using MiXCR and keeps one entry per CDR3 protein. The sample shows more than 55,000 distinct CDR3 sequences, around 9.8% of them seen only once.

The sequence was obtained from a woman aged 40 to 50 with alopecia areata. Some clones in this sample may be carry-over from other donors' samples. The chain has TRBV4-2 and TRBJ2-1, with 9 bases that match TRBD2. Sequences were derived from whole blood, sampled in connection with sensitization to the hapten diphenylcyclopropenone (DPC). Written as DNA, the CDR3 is TGTGCCAGCAGCCAAGATCGGCGGGGGGGCTGGGATGAGCAGTTCTTC. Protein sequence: CASSQDRRGGWDEQFF.